The 24 T cell receptor beta chains below all came from one sample that was sequenced in a study of cytomegalovirus exposure and HLA in healthy donors. It was with 60 Vbeta and 13 Jbeta primers that the PCR ran. Data came from immunoSEQ multiplex PCR; TCRdb stores just in-frame clones and leaves some out. The sample contains more than 85,000 clones, over 70% of which appear only once. The sequenced material came from PBMCs. These TCRs come from a man aged 25 to 40 in good health and CMV-seronegative.

The V and J genes are TRBV5-1 and TRBJ2-7; possibly TRBD2 for D (6 bases). V gave up 0 bases and J gave up 5 bases, with 12 bases separating them. CDR1 SGHRS and CDR2 YFSETQ come from the germline V gene. CDR3 length: 14 residues. The CDR3 reads CASSLALSSDEQYF. CDR3 nucleotide sequence: TGCGCCAGCAGCTTGGCTCTGTCTAGCGACGAGCAGTACTTC.

A few counts support this clone. This rearrangement joins TRBV7-9 to TRBJ2-3; D is undetermined. The CDR3 spans 15 residues. Germline-derived CDR1 and CDR2 are SEHNR and FQNEAQ (reference sequence). V was trimmed by 1 base and J by 3 bases, leaving 11 bases between them. CDR3 bases: TGTGCCAGCAGCTTAGATCTGGAGAGGACAGATACGCAGTATTTT. As protein: CASSLDLERTDTQYF.

This clone has a single count. The chain uses TRBV2 and TRBJ1-2; 9 positions agree with TRBD1. Germline V CDR1 and CDR2: SNHLY, FYNNEI. V dropped 10 bases and J dropped 4; count of bases not matched to a gene: 10. This CDR3 spans 14 amino acids. Here the CDR3 reads CATGGQGGSYGYTF. In DNA form, the CDR3 reads TGTGCCACCGGGGGACAGGGAGGAAGCTATGGCTACACCTTC.

The chain joins TRBV7-2 to TRBJ2-7; 12 nucleotides match TRBD1. V shed 1 base, J shed 4 bases, and the junction held 5 bases outside the gene matches. This CDR3 region has 16 residues. Per germline, CDR1 SGHTA and CDR2 FQGNSA. For the CDR3, the DNA is TGTGCCAGCAGCTTAGGCCGGGACAGGGGGCTTTACGAGCAGTACTTC. Its translation is CASSLGRDRGLYEQYF.

The V and J genes are TRBV5-1 and TRBJ2-3; 11 bases are shared with TRBD1. V shed 4 bases, J shed 3 bases, and the junction held 7 bases outside the gene matches. There are 16 residues in the CDR3. From germline, CDR1 is SGHRS and CDR2 YFSETQ. Here the CDR3 DNA reads TGCGCCAGCAGCACCCGGACAGGGGGCGGGACAGATACGCAGTATTTT. Amino acids: CASSTRTGGGTDTQYF. The entire variable domain, with the rest obtained from reference TRBV5-1 and TRBJ2-3, is as follows: KAGVTQTPRYLIKTRGQQVTLSCSPISGHRSVSWYQQTPGQGLQFLFEYFSETQRNKGNFPGRFSGRQFSNSRSEMNVSTLELGDSALYLCASSTRTGGGTDTQYFGPGTRLTVL.

V usage is TRBV19 and J usage is TRBJ2-7; 10 bases agree with TRBD2. CDR3 length: 16 amino acids. The germline CDR1 and CDR2 sequences are LNHDA and SQIVND (reference sequence). V was clipped by 5 bases and J by 1 base; unmatched bases: 8. The CDR3 region is CASSPLQRGGSYEQYF. CDR3 nucleotides: TGTGCCAGTAGTCCCCTCCAGCGGGGGGGGTCCTACGAGCAGTACTTC.

The CDR3 DNA is TGTGCCAGCAGTTTGACTGTGAACACTGAAGCTTTCTTT. This sequence encodes CASSLTVNTEAFF. The J gene is TRBJ1-1, the V gene TRBV6-5, with D uncertain. The germline V gene encodes CDR1 MNHEY and CDR2 SVGAGI. This CDR3 has 13 residues. Trimming left V 4 bases short and J 0 bases short, with 6 bases between.

The V and J genes are TRBV28 and TRBJ1-5; 9 nucleotides line up with TRBD1. The CDR3 covers 15 residues. Germline CDR1 and CDR2: MDHEN and SYDVKM. J gave up 5 bases and V 5 bases, and 7 bases lay outside the gene matches. CDR3 bases: TGTGCCAGCAGTACGACAGGGGGGGTAGATCAGCCCCAGCATTTT. It translates to CASSTTGGVDQPQHF. Combining the CDR3 with reference TRBV28 and TRBJ1-5 gives the whole variable domain DVKVTQSSRYLVKRTGEKVFLECVQDMDHENMFWYRQDPGLGLRLIYFSYDVKMKEKGDIPEGYSVSREKKERFSLILESASTNQTSMYLCASSTTGGVDQPQHFGDGTRLSIL.

This clone was seen a few times. The chain joins TRBV2 to TRBJ1-2, with D perhaps TRBD1 (5 bases). Trimming cost V 5 bases and J 4 bases, with 14 bases left between them. From germline, CDR1 is SNHLY and CDR2 FYNNEI. The CDR3 covers 14 residues. CDR3 sequence (DNA): TGTGCCAGCAGTTTAAGGTGGGGGGGCTATGGCTACACCTTC. Translation: CASSLRWGGYGYTF.

The rearrangement joins TRBV11-2 to TRBJ2-7; possibly TRBD2 for D (5 bases). The length of the CDR3 is 13 residues. CDR1 is SGHAT, CDR2 FQNNGV, per germline. Trimming left V 4 bases short and J 2 bases short, with 9 bases between. CDR3 amino acids: CASSWTPAYEQYF. The CDR3 DNA follows: TGTGCCAGCAGCTGGACTCCCGCCTACGAGCAGTACTTC.

The genes are TRBV13 and TRBJ2-5; D may be TRBD2 (5 bases). CDR3 length: 12 residues. Germline V CDR1 and CDR2: PRHDT, FYEKMQ (reference sequence). The V end was cut by 1 base, the J end by 10 bases, with 10 bases between. This chain's CDR3 is CASSLDGDDQYF. In DNA, the CDR3 is TGTGCCAGCAGCTTAGACGGGGATGACCAGTACTTC.

The V call is TRBV18, the J call TRBJ2-7, with a tentative D call TRBD1 (5 bases). The CDR3 contains 14 residues. Trimming took 3 bases from V and 2 from J, leaving 11 bases between them. The germline CDR1 and CDR2 sequences are KGHSH and LQKENI. DNA for the CDR3: TGTGCCAGCTCACCTGGGGCACACACCTACGAGCAGTACTTC. Protein sequence: CASSPGAHTYEQYF.

This sequence joins TRBV6-1 and TRBJ2-7; 15 bases line up with TRBD2. V shed 4 bases, J shed 2 bases, and the junction held 12 bases outside the gene matches. The CDR3 sequence is 19 residues long. CDR1 is MNHNS, CDR2 SASEGT, per germline. The CDR3 loop is CASSAERGTSGRRPYEQYF. DNA for the CDR3: TGTGCCAGCAGTGCCGAAAGGGGGACTAGCGGGAGGAGACCCTACGAGCAGTACTTC.

This chain connects TRBV11-2 to TRBJ1-2; 7 bases line up with TRBD1. This CDR3 has 15 residues. With V trimmed by 1 base and J by 4 bases, 6 bases remained unmatched. The germline gives CDR1 SGHAT, CDR2 FQNNGV. The CDR3 nucleotides are TGTGCCAGCAGCTTAGGTAGAGGGGACAGCTATGGCTACACCTTC. It translates to CASSLGRGDSYGYTF.

With respect to this clone: Other DNA sequences in this sample translate to the same CDR3. The V call is TRBV7-2, the J call TRBJ2-2, with D perhaps matching TRBD2 (6 bases). The germline V gene encodes CDR1 SGHTA and CDR2 FQGNSA. The germline V and J ends were trimmed by 3 bases and 2 bases, with 10 bases remaining between them. The CDR3 covers 15 residues. For the CDR3, the DNA is TGTGCCAGCAGCTTTGGCGGGATTAACACCGGGGAGCTGTTTTTT. It codes for CASSFGGINTGELFF.

The chain recombines TRBV7-2 with TRBJ1-5, with TRBD1 identical over 7 bases. Per germline, CDR1 SGHTA and CDR2 FQGNSA. Trimming took 1 base from V and 5 from J; bases not matched to a gene: 2. The CDR3 spans 14 residues. For the CDR3, the DNA is TGTGCCAGCAGCTTAGTGCAGGGGGATCAGCCCCAGCATTTT. Its protein is CASSLVQGDQPQHF.

V is TRBV6-5 and J is TRBJ1-1, with D unclear. V lost 2 bases to trimming and J lost 9 bases, with 13 bases between them. The CDR3 is 13 amino acids. CDR1 is MNHEY and CDR2 is SVGAGI in the germline V gene. CDR3 protein: CASSYTYTPKAFF. The CDR3 bases are TGTGCCAGCAGTTACACCTATACTCCCAAAGCTTTCTTT.

The rearrangement links TRBV14 to TRBJ2-7; 12 nucleotides agree with TRBD2. CDR1 and CDR2 (germline): SGHDN, FVKESK. The CDR3 covers 15 residues. The junction had 3 bases not matched to a gene; V was cut back by 1 base and J by 5 bases. CDR3 nucleotides: TGTGCCAGCAGCCAAGCACTAGCGGGAGGCCACGAGCAGTACTTC. It encodes CASSQALAGGHEQYF.

V gene TRBV6-5 combines with J gene TRBJ2-7; 9 nucleotides align to TRBD1. This CDR3 comprises 16 residues. Trimming removed 0 bases from V and 3 bases from J; junction bases left unmatched: 6. The germline V gene has CDR1 MNHEY and CDR2 SVGAGI. In nucleotides, the CDR3 is TGTGCCAGCAGTTACTCGAAGACAGGGGGTATCTACGAGCAGTACTTC. Protein product: CASSYSKTGGIYEQYF.

V usage is TRBV7-2 and J usage is TRBJ2-7; 11 bases match TRBD2. CDR1 and CDR2 (germline): SGHTA, FQGNSA. Germline trimming cut 1 base from V and 3 bases from J; bases unmatched to any gene: 2. This CDR3 region has 15 residues. CDR3 bases: TGTGCCAGCAGCTTAGACCTAGCGGGGGGCTACGAGCAGTACTTC. Translating gives CASSLDLAGGYEQYF.

This chain links TRBV29-1 with TRBJ1-1; a possible D gene is TRBD1 (5 bases). With 4 bases removed from V and 4 bases from J, the gap between germline ends came to 10 bases. CDR1 and CDR2 from the germline V gene are SQVTM and ANQGSEA. The CDR3 totals 12 residues. The CDR3 DNA reads as TGCAGCGTTGTTCAGGGAAGCACTGAAGCTTTCTTT. Protein product: CSVVQGSTEAFF.

This chain uses TRBV27 with TRBJ1-4; tentatively, D is TRBD1 (5 bases). CDR1 and CDR2 (germline): MNHEY, SMNVEV (reference sequence). The CDR3 has 14 residues. V lost 2 bases to trimming and J lost 8 bases, with 12 bases between them. CDR3 bases: TGTGCCAGCAGTTTACAGGGAGGGCGCGAAAAACTGTTTTTT. This gives the protein CASSLQGGREKLFF.

This rearrangement joins TRBV5-1 to TRBJ2-3, with 8 bases fitting TRBD2. The CDR3 is 14 residues long. Germline CDR1 SGHRS, CDR2 YFSETQ. Germline trimming cut 2 bases from V and 2 bases from J; bases unmatched to any gene: 1. The CDR3 sequence is CASSFSGDTDTQYF. The CDR3 region has the DNA TGCGCCAGCAGCTTTAGCGGGGACACAGATACGCAGTATTTT.

This clone has a handful of counts. J is TRBJ2-3 and V is TRBV7-2, with 9 bases fitting TRBD2. This CDR3 has 14 amino acids. CDR1 and CDR2 (germline): SGHTA, FQGNSA. J was trimmed by 7 bases and V by 4 bases; bases with no gene match: 6. CDR3 amino acids: CASSSARGGNTQYF. The CDR3 nucleotides read TGTGCCAGCAGCTCCGCGCGGGGGGGGAATACGCAGTATTTT.